Presented here are 7 T cell receptor beta chains from one specimen sequenced in a study of blood T cell repertoires in COVID-19. The assay was immunoSEQ multiplex PCR, and TCRdb's table has in-frame clones only and misses some. The sample records hundreds of thousands of clones, around 90% being singletons. Input material: PBMCs or T cells enriched from blood (not recorded which). These TCRs come from a woman between 25 and 40 years old who had recovered from COVID-19.

This CDR3 is CASSEYDRGDQPQHF. The CDR3 DNA follows: TGTGCCAGCAGTGAGTACGACAGGGGGGATCAGCCCCAGCATTTT. The chain uses TRBV6-1 and TRBJ1-5; 9 bases map to TRBD1. The CDR3 totals 15 residues. Germline V gene data show CDR1 as MNHNS and CDR2 as SASEGT. V lost 3 bases, J lost 5 bases, and 5 bases stayed unmatched.

The rearrangement uses TRBV27 and TRBJ1-2; 8 bases agree with TRBD1. V lost 6 bases to trimming and J lost 4 bases; unmatched junction nucleotides: 13. The CDR3 is made up of 16 amino acids. Germline assignment: CDR1 MNHEY and CDR2 SMNVEV (reference sequence). The CDR3 protein is CASSELPSGQVYGYTF. CDR3 nucleotide sequence: TGTGCCAGCAGCGAATTACCATCGGGACAGGTCTATGGCTACACCTTC.

The chain combines TRBV5-4 with TRBJ2-5; 10 nucleotides agree with TRBD2. Germline V gives CDR1 SGHNT, CDR2 YYREEE (reference sequence). Losses at the gene ends were 4 bases for V and 4 bases for J; bases not matched to a gene: 13. The CDR3 length is 17 residues. Here the CDR3 reads CASSPSPLAGDRETQYF. CDR3 coding DNA: TGTGCCAGCAGCCCCTCCCCTCTAGCGGGAGATAGAGAGACCCAGTACTTC.

This clone was detected only once. The chain uses TRBV18 and TRBJ1-4; 7 bases line up with TRBD1. This CDR3 spans 14 amino acids. CDR1 and CDR2 from the germline V gene are KGHSH and LQKENI. V shed 2 bases, J shed 5 bases, and the junction held 2 bases outside the gene matches. The CDR3 reads CASSPDRANEKLFF. The CDR3 region has the DNA TGTGCCAGCTCACCAGACAGGGCGAATGAAAAACTGTTTTTT.

This chain's CDR3 is CASSPRGQTNYNEQFF. The CDR3 DNA reads as TGCGCCAGCAGCCCAAGAGGGCAGACGAACTACAATGAGCAGTTCTTC. The genes are TRBV4-1 and TRBJ2-1, with a weak D call TRBD2 (5 bases). V was shortened by 4 bases and J by 3 bases, with 16 bases between the two germline ends. The length of the CDR3 is 16 residues. The germline CDR1 and CDR2 sequences are MGHRA and YSYEKL.

This rearrangement joins TRBV28 to TRBJ2-1, with TRBD2 identical over 10 bases. Germline CDR1 reads MDHEN; CDR2 reads SYDVKM. The CDR3 runs to 17 residues. The V gene end was trimmed by 1 base and the J gene end by 0 bases; junction bases not matched to a gene: 3. CDR3: CASSLFPSGSSYNEQFF. The CDR3 coding sequence is TGTGCCAGCAGTTTATTTCCTAGCGGGAGCTCCTACAATGAGCAGTTCTTC.

This clone was detected a few times. The J gene is TRBJ1-2, the V gene TRBV7-2, with 10 bases lining up with TRBD1. Germline-derived CDR1 and CDR2 are SGHTA and FQGNSA. Trimming cost V 3 bases and J 8 bases; bases outside gene matches: 6. CDR3 length: 14 amino acids. The DNA for the CDR3 is TGTGCCAGCAGCTTTTCCGGGACAGGGGAAGGCTACACCTTC. It is translated as CASSFSGTGEGYTF.